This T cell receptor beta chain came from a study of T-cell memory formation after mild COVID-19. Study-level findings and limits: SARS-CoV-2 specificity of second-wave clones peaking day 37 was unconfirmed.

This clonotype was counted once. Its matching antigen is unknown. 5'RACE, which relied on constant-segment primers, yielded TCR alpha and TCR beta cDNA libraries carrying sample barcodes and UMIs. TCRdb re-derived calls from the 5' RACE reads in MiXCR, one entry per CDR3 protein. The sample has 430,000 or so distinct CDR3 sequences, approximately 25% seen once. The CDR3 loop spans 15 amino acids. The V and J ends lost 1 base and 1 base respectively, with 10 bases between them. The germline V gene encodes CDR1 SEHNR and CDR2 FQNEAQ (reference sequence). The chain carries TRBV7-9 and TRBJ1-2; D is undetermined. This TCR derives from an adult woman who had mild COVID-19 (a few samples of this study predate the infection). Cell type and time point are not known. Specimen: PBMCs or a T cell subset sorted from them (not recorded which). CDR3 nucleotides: TGTGCCAGCAGCTTAGACGGCAGGATTAACTATGGCTACACCTTC. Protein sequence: CASSLDGRINYGYTF.